The 5 T cell receptor beta chains in this list originate from one sample, sequenced in a study of early T cells in non-severe SARS-CoV-2 infection. TCRdb re-called the 5' RACE reads through MiXCR, storing one row per CDR3 protein. This table has 40,000 to 45,000 distinct CDR3 sequences, approximately 5.9% appearing once. The specimen was whole blood, collected at baseline. These receptors originate from an adult who was a healthcare worker with PCR-confirmed SARS-CoV-2 infection or an uninfected control (not recorded which).

This clonotype was counted at least ten times. The chain joins TRBV19 to TRBJ1-5; TRBD1 matches at 7 bases. This CDR3 has 15 residues. V dropped 3 bases and J dropped 3; count of bases not matched to a gene: 5. Looked up from germline, CDR1 is LNHDA and CDR2 is SQIVND (reference sequence). CDR3 sequence (DNA): TGTGCCAGTAGTATCCTACAGGGGATCAATCAGCCCCAGCATTTT. This translates into CASSILQGINQPQHF.

The rearrangement uses TRBV12-3 or TRBV12-4 and TRBJ1-1; weak D call: TRBD1 (6 bases). This CDR3 is 13 amino acids long. V shed 6 bases and J shed 5 bases, with 13 bases lying between them. CDR3 DNA sequence: TGTGCCAGCAGAACCACAGGGCGGACTGAAGCTTTCTTT. Translating gives CASRTTGRTEAFF.

This clonotype was found a few times. The rearrangement links TRBV5-1 to TRBJ2-2; maybe TRBD1 (6 bases). Germline loops: CDR1 SGHRS, CDR2 YFSETQ. V dropped 0 bases and J dropped 6 bases, with 12 bases sitting between them. CDR3 length equals 15 residues. The CDR3 coding sequence is TGCGCCAGCAGCTTGGCGGCAGGGGCCCCCGGGGAGCTGTTTTTT. Translation: CASSLAAGAPGELFF.

In this sample, this clonotype turned up a few times. J is TRBJ2-1 and V is TRBV7-9; 10 bases map to TRBD2. CDR3 length: 15 residues. V was clipped by 2 bases and J by 2 bases; unmatched bases: 0. Germline CDR1 SEHNR, CDR2 FQNEAQ (reference sequence). This CDR3 is CASSLTSGAYNEQFF. DNA for the CDR3: TGTGCCAGCAGCTTAACTAGCGGGGCCTACAATGAGCAGTTCTTC.

The sample holds a few counts of this clonotype. This chain links TRBV2 with TRBJ2-7, with 9 bases fitting TRBD1. CDR1 is SNHLY and CDR2 is FYNNEI in the germline V gene. The V and J ends lost 6 bases and 9 bases, in that order; junction bases with no gene match: 9. There are 13 residues in the CDR3. The CDR3 reads CASSTGTGIGQYF. CDR3 in DNA: TGTGCCAGCAGCACCGGGACAGGGATCGGGCAGTACTTC.